Listed below are T cell receptor beta chains from one sample, sequenced in a study of long-term antiretroviral therapy in people with HIV. Libraries were prepared by immunoSEQ multiplex PCR; TCRdb keeps only in-frame clonotypes and omits some of them. The table shows 9,000 to 13,000 clones, with 81% occurring only once. Source: unsorted PBMCs, taken 1.8 years after starting antiretroviral therapy. The receptors were sampled from a man aged 35 to 55 with HIV. The CDR3 runs from the conserved cysteine through the conserved F or W. The order of the fields is J gene, clone size, D gene, V gene, CDR3 protein, CDR3 DNA. The D gene is left open where the match is weak. Size tells how often a clone was seen (once, few, many) or the class of an expanded clone, and some rows leave it out.

J: TRBJ2-1; size: .; D: TRBD2; V: TRBV5-4; CDR3: CASSLMRGTSEFF; DNA: TGTGCCAGCAGCCTCATGAGGGGGACTAGCGAGTTCTTC
J: TRBJ1-2; size: .; D: .; V: TRBV6-5; CDR3: CASSLYRETGDGYTF; DNA: TGTGCCAGCAGTCTATACAGGGAAACGGGGGATGGCTACACCTTC
J: TRBJ2-3; size: .; D: .; V: TRBV28; CDR3: CASSRSGAGGTDTQYF; DNA: TGTGCCAGCAGCCGCTCGGGGGCGGGAGGCACAGATACGCAGTATTTT
J: TRBJ2-1; size: .; D: TRBD2; V: TRBV15; CDR3: CATSRKWTSGLYNEQFF; DNA: TGTGCCACCAGCAGAAAGTGGACTAGCGGTCTATACAATGAGCAGTTCTTC
J: TRBJ1-2; size: few; D: .; V: TRBV11-2; CDR3: CASSLGVGIGYGYTF; DNA: TGTGCCAGCAGCTTAGGTGTAGGGATCGGCTATGGCTACACCTTC
J: TRBJ2-2; size: .; D: TRBD1; V: TRBV6-1; CDR3: CASPGQLNTGELFF; DNA: TGTGCCAGCCCGGGACAGCTGAACACCGGGGAGCTGTTTTTT
J: TRBJ1-3; size: .; D: .; V: TRBV2; CDR3: CASRPGSGNTIYF; DNA: TGTGCCAGCAGGCCGGGCTCTGGAAACACCATATATTTT
J: TRBJ1-5; size: .; D: .; V: TRBV5-6; CDR3: CASSLHVTSNQPQHF; DNA: TGTGCCAGCAGCTTACACGTAACCTCAAATCAGCCCCAGCATTTT
J: TRBJ2-7; size: few; D: .; V: TRBV7-2; CDR3: CASSLGLSSYEQYF; DNA: TGTGCCAGCAGCTTAGGGCTGAGCTCCTACGAGCAGTACTTC
J: TRBJ1-3; size: .; D: TRBD1; V: TRBV7-2; CDR3: CASNNGGGGGNTIYF; DNA: TGTGCCAGCAACAATGGAGGGGGCGGGGGAAACACCATATATTTT
J: TRBJ2-7; size: .; D: TRBD2; V: TRBV6-4; CDR3: CARKLAVSYEQYF; DNA: TGTGCCAGAAAACTAGCGGTATCCTACGAGCAGTACTTC
J: TRBJ2-5; size: .; D: .; V: TRBV6-5; CDR3: CASSYTQNQETQYF; DNA: TGTGCCAGCAGTTACACACAGAACCAAGAGACCCAGTACTTC
J: TRBJ2-2; size: .; D: TRBD2; V: TRBV28; CDR3: CASSFASGNTGELFF; DNA: TGTGCCAGCAGTTTCGCTAGCGGGAACACCGGGGAGCTGTTTTTT
J: TRBJ2-7; size: .; D: TRBD1; V: TRBV5-5; CDR3: CASSLAHRGLDEQYF; DNA: TGTGCCAGCAGCTTGGCCCACAGGGGGCTCGACGAGCAGTACTTC
J: TRBJ2-3; size: .; D: .; V: TRBV27; CDR3: CASSQLRGIGTDTQYF; DNA: TGTGCCAGCAGTCAGTTAAGGGGTATTGGGACAGATACGCAGTATTTT
J: TRBJ2-7; size: few; D: TRBD2; V: TRBV28; CDR3: CASSPSWTSEYYEQYF; DNA: TGTGCCAGCAGTCCTTCTTGGACTAGCGAATACTACGAGCAGTACTTC
J: TRBJ2-2; size: once; D: TRBD2; V: TRBV27; CDR3: CASRTSGYGELFF; DNA: TGTGCCAGCAGGACTAGCGGGTACGGGGAGCTGTTTTTT
J: TRBJ2-3; size: .; D: TRBD2; V: TRBV19; CDR3: CATSGRPDTQYF; DNA: TGTGCCACTAGCGGGAGACCGGATACGCAGTATTTT
J: TRBJ1-1; size: .; D: TRBD1; V: TRBV28; CDR3: CASRGQGRTEAFF; DNA: TGTGCCAGCAGGGGACAGGGGCGAACTGAAGCTTTCTTT
J: TRBJ1-3; size: .; D: .; V: TRBV28; CDR3: CASSPGGDSGNTIYF; DNA: TGTGCCAGCAGCCCCGGGGGGGACTCTGGAAACACCATATATTTT
J: TRBJ2-7; size: .; D: TRBD2; V: TRBV19; CDR3: CASSRLAGHYEQYF; DNA: TGTGCCAGCTCACGACTAGCGGGACACTACGAGCAGTACTTC
J: TRBJ1-2; size: .; D: .; V: TRBV6-4; CDR3: CASSATGNDGYTF; DNA: TGTGCCAGCAGTGCCACAGGAAATGATGGCTACACCTTC
J: TRBJ2-1; size: few; D: .; V: TRBV27; CDR3: CASSLGAGYNEQFF; DNA: TGTGCCAGCAGTTTAGGTGCTGGCTACAATGAGCAGTTCTTC
J: TRBJ1-2; size: .; D: TRBD1; V: TRBV19; CDR3: CASSPTGTVSNYGYTF; DNA: TGTGCCAGTAGTCCTACGGGGACAGTCTCTAACTATGGCTACACCTTC
J: TRBJ2-1; size: .; D: .; V: TRBV18; CDR3: CASSPLVRIEQFF; DNA: TGTGCCAGCTCACCATTAGTCCGTATTGAGCAGTTCTTC
J: TRBJ1-4; size: .; D: TRBD1; V: TRBV30; CDR3: CAWRGRGLGTNEKLFF; DNA: TGTGCCTGGAGGGGCAGGGGGCTCGGAACTAATGAAAAACTGTTTTTT
J: TRBJ1-1; size: .; D: .; V: TRBV6-5; CDR3: CASSYESHTLIQAFF; DNA: TGTGCCAGCAGTTACGAGTCACATACCTTGATCCAAGCTTTCTTT
J: TRBJ2-1; size: .; D: TRBD2; V: TRBV28; CDR3: CASSPKAGIGYNEQFF; DNA: TGTGCCAGCAGTCCTAAAGCGGGAATAGGGTACAATGAGCAGTTCTTC
J: TRBJ2-7; size: few; D: TRBD2; V: TRBV29-1; CDR3: CSVRLADSYEQYF; DNA: TGCAGCGTTCGGCTAGCGGACTCCTACGAGCAGTACTTC
J: TRBJ2-7; size: .; D: .; V: TRBV5-6; CDR3: CASSLGLGEQYF; DNA: TGTGCCAGCAGCTTGGGGTTGGGAGAGCAGTACTTC
J: TRBJ2-7; size: .; D: TRBD1; V: TRBV7-2; CDR3: CASSLSGTAAYEQYF; DNA: TGTGCCAGCAGCTTATCCGGGACAGCAGCCTACGAGCAGTACTTC
J: TRBJ2-7; size: .; D: .; V: TRBV30; CDR3: CAWSFGDSAGGSYEQYF; DNA: TGTGCCTGGAGCTTCGGGGACTCTGCCGGTGGCTCCTACGAGCAGTACTTC
J: TRBJ2-3; size: .; D: TRBD2; V: TRBV27; CDR3: CASSFGGRASDTQYF; DNA: TGTGCCAGCAGTTTCGGCGGGAGGGCCTCAGATACGCAGTATTTT
J: TRBJ1-5; size: .; D: TRBD1; V: TRBV15; CDR3: CATSRDRQGALPQHF; DNA: TGTGCCACCAGCAGAGATCGACAGGGAGCTTTGCCCCAGCATTTT
J: TRBJ2-7; size: .; D: .; V: TRBV7-3; CDR3: CASSPQGGAYEQYF; DNA: TGTGCCAGCAGTCCACAGGGTGGGGCCTACGAGCAGTACTTC
J: TRBJ1-2; size: .; D: .; V: TRBV7-2; CDR3: CASSLDNTGYGYTF; DNA: TGTGCCAGCAGCTTAGACAATACGGGGTATGGCTACACCTTC
J: TRBJ1-2; size: .; D: .; V: TRBV9; CDR3: CASSVLADNNYGYTF; DNA: TGTGCCAGCAGCGTCCTGGCGGACAATAACTATGGCTACACCTTC
J: TRBJ1-1; size: .; D: .; V: TRBV7-9; CDR3: CASSLTGGNTEAFF; DNA: TGTGCCAGCAGCTTGACAGGCGGCAACACTGAAGCTTTCTTT
J: TRBJ2-7; size: once; D: TRBD2; V: TRBV30; CDR3: CAWSVPAGLNYEQYF; DNA: TGTGCCTGGAGTGTACCGGCGGGACTAAACTACGAGCAGTACTTC
J: TRBJ1-5; size: few; D: .; V: TRBV4-3; CDR3: CASSQDRVDNQPQHF; DNA: TGCGCCAGCAGCCAAGACAGGGTGGACAATCAGCCCCAGCATTTT
J: TRBJ1-4; size: .; D: .; V: TRBV30; CDR3: CAYRRGANEKLFF; DNA: TGTGCCTACCGACGGGGCGCTAATGAAAAACTGTTTTTT
J: TRBJ1-2; size: .; D: TRBD1; V: TRBV2; CDR3: CASRGQGFYGYTF; DNA: TGTGCCAGCAGAGGACAGGGGTTCTATGGCTACACCTTC
J: TRBJ1-2; size: .; D: .; V: TRBV7-9; CDR3: CASSLLGTKEFNGYTF; DNA: TGTGCCAGCAGCTTACTCGGGACCAAGGAGTTCAATGGCTACACCTTC
J: TRBJ2-3; size: once; D: .; V: TRBV30; CDR3: CAWAAEDTQYF; DNA: TGTGCCTGGGCCGCCGAAGATACGCAGTATTTT
J: TRBJ1-1; size: .; D: .; V: TRBV19; CDR3: CASSIDLTDTEAFF; DNA: TGTGCCAGTAGTATAGATCTAACCGACACTGAAGCTTTCTTT
J: TRBJ2-7; size: .; D: .; V: TRBV30; CDR3: CAWTVLNWDRSYEQYF; DNA: TGTGCCTGGACTGTACTGAACTGGGACCGCAGCTACGAGCAGTACTTC
J: TRBJ1-1; size: .; D: .; V: TRBV5-8; CDR3: CASSLDSSNTEAFF; DNA: TGTGCCAGCAGCTTGGACAGCTCGAACACTGAAGCTTTCTTT
J: TRBJ1-5; size: .; D: TRBD1; V: TRBV19; CDR3: CASSGQGGQPQHF; DNA: TGTGCCAGTAGCGGACAGGGGGGCCAGCCCCAGCATTTT
J: TRBJ1-4; size: .; D: TRBD1; V: TRBV2; CDR3: CASSELRGQGNEKLFF; DNA: TGTGCCAGCAGTGAACTTCGGGGACAGGGTAATGAAAAACTGTTTTTT
J: TRBJ2-7; size: .; D: .; V: TRBV28; CDR3: CASSLGGGFYEQYF; DNA: TGTGCCAGCAGTTTAGGGGGTGGGTTCTACGAGCAGTACTTC